One and the same sample provided the 4 T cell receptor beta chains below, sequenced in a study of T cell responses to AZD1222 COVID-19 vaccine. Repertoires were generated with immunoSEQ multiplex PCR, while TCRdb's copy carries only in-frame clones and drops some. The table includes fewer than 130,000 clones, 94% detected once. The material sequenced was peripheral blood, taken 28 days after the second AZD1222 dose. All receptors come from an adult who received the AZD1222 COVID-19 vaccine.

In its sample, this clone is medium-sized. The J gene is TRBJ2-2, the V gene TRBV29-1, with D perhaps assigned TRBD1 or TRBD2 (5 bases each). Germline CDR1 is SQVTM and CDR2 is ANQGSEA. The length of the CDR3 is 13 residues. The ends were cut back, 1 base at V and 4 bases at J, with 7 bases in the middle. The CDR3 protein is CSVEAGATGELFF. The CDR3 DNA reads as TGCAGCGTTGAAGCCGGGGCCACCGGGGAGCTGTTTTTT.

The chain uses TRBV5-1 and TRBJ1-5, with 9 bases matching TRBD1. This CDR3 comprises 15 residues. Germline V gene data show CDR1 as SGHRS and CDR2 as YFSETQ. V lost 2 bases and J lost 11; bases outside the gene matches: 11. The DNA of the CDR3 is TGCGCCAGCAGCTTTACAGGGGGCTCGGTGGAAGCCCAGCATTTT. It codes for CASSFTGGSVEAQHF.

This chain links TRBV18 with TRBJ2-1; possible D gene TRBD2, 6 bases. The CDR3 length is 15 residues. Between the trimmed V and J ends, which lost 2 bases and 8 bases, there was a span of 16 bases. Germline values: CDR1 KGHSH, CDR2 LQKENI. CDR3 DNA: TGTGCCAGCTCACCATTTCGGGAGATTGGGGATGAGCAGTTCTTC. This sequence encodes CASSPFREIGDEQFF. The full variable domain, in which reference TRBV18 and TRBJ2-1 provide the parts outside the CDR3, is NAGVMQNPRHLVRRRGQEARLRCSPMKGHSHVYWYRQLPEEGLKFMVYLQKENIIDESGMPKERFSAEFPKEGPSILRIQQVVRGDSAAYFCASSPFREIGDEQFFGPGTRLTVL.

The chain is built from TRBV6-5 and TRBJ2-7; TRBD1 or TRBD2 may be the D gene (6 bases each). Germline values: CDR1 MNHEY, CDR2 SVGAGI. This CDR3 region has 15 residues. V lost 6 bases to trimming and J lost 4 bases, with 19 bases between them. The CDR3 region is CASSQLGGRGYEQYF. DNA for the CDR3: TGTGCCAGCAGCCAACTAGGGGGGAGAGGGTACGAGCAGTACTTC.